A selection of T cell receptor beta chains follows, all from one sample in a study of regulatory T cells in long-lasting Graves disease. One entry per CDR3 protein, called by TCRdb with MiXCR from the multiplex PCR reads. The data hold 300,000 to 400,000 distinct CDR3 sequences, with about a sixth observed a single time. The input for sequencing was peripheral blood mononuclear cells (PBMCs), taken at new diagnosis, from a patient treated with antithyroid drugs. These TCRs come from a female donor with Graves disease. The CDR3 runs from the conserved cysteine through the conserved F or W. D genes are given only for firm matches. Clone sizes are given selectively: once, few, many, or a class where the clone is expanded.

V	J	size	D	CDR3	DNA
TRBV9	TRBJ1-3	-	-	CASSVRDSGNTIYF	TGTGCCAGCAGCGTAAGGGACTCTGGAAACACCATATATTTT
TRBV30	TRBJ2-7	-	-	CAWSALSGPYEQYF	TGTGCCTGGAGTGCGCTTAGCGGCCCCTACGAGCAGTACTTC
TRBV7-9	TRBJ2-3	many	-	CASDGSGDTQYF	TGTGCCAGCGATGGGTCAGGAGATACGCAGTATTTT
TRBV11-2	TRBJ2-7	many	-	CASSPGFSYEQYF	TGTGCCAGCAGCCCGGGTTTTTCCTACGAGCAGTACTTC
TRBV6-9	TRBJ2-7	-	-	CASSYLSPLLTVSSYEQYF	TGTGCCAGCAGTTACCTTAGCCCCCTACTGACAGTCTCCTCCTACGAGCAGTACTTC
TRBV25-1	TRBJ2-5	many	TRBD1	CASSANRGVGETQYF	TGTGCCAGCAGTGCTAACAGGGGGGTGGGGGAGACCCAGTACTTC
TRBV12-3/TRBV12-4	TRBJ1-5	-	TRBD1	CASSSGGFGAGESNQPQHF	TGTGCCAGCAGTTCAGGGGGTTTTGGAGCAGGGGAAAGCAATCAGCCCCAGCATTTT
TRBV15	TRBJ1-6	many	-	CATSRDGVGQYNSPLHF	TGTGCCACCAGCAGAGATGGGGTCGGACAGTATAATTCACCCCTCCACTTT
TRBV28	TRBJ2-2	many	-	CASSLWFRKIDSTGELFF	TGTGCCAGCAGTTTATGGTTCAGAAAAATCGATTCGACGGGGGAGCTGTTTTTT
TRBV24-1	TRBJ2-5	many	-	CATSDGGARETQYF	TGTGCCACCAGTGATGGGGGGGCACGAGAGACCCAGTACTTC
TRBV24-1	TRBJ2-2	many	-	CATSDLMGSEGAGGELFF	TGTGCCACCAGTGATTTGATGGGGAGCGAAGGGGCAGGCGGGGAGCTGTTTTTT
TRBV19	TRBJ2-3	-	TRBD2	CASRRRGGLGTDTQYF	TGTGCCAGTAGACGAAGGGGAGGGTTGGGCACAGATACGCAGTATTTT
TRBV6-2/TRBV6-3	TRBJ1-1	-	TRBD1	CASKSGGNTEAFF	TGTGCCAGCAAGTCAGGGGGGAACACTGAAGCTTTCTTT
TRBV20-1	TRBJ2-2	-	-	CSARDSLRTGELFF	TGCAGTGCTAGAGATTCTTTGCGGACCGGGGAGCTGTTTTTT
TRBV29-1	TRBJ2-3	few	TRBD2	CSKRSSGSQDTQYF	TGCAGTAAAAGGTCTAGCGGGAGTCAAGATACGCAGTATTTT